This record covers a single T cell receptor beta chain. Its antigen is as yet unknown. Read sequence stops 3 residues before the CDR3 end, and the germline J gene provides the missing end. Some clones are missing from TCRdb's copy, which holds only in-frame ones; the method was immunoSEQ multiplex PCR. Its listing shows roughly 40,000 clones. The V gene lost 5 bases and the J gene lost 0 bases, with 11 bases spanning the gap. This CDR3 contains 14 residues. The source of the sample is a study of T cells in women clearing cervical HPV infection. Study-level information: Cases: HPV16-related CIN3 or worse on histology, a couple of invasive cancers.

Findings and caveats of the study: CIN3+ cases had significantly higher TCR repertoire richness than controls, but evenness did not differ. Richness plus V gene abundances separated cases from controls with AUC roughly 0.88.

The rearrangement uses TRBV12-3 or TRBV12-4 and TRBJ2-7; maybe TRBD1 (6 bases). The sample comprised blood buffy coat. This TCR came from a woman between 18 and 70 years old with a cervical HPV16 infection that either progressed to CIN3+ or cleared (not recorded which). CDR3 DNA (partial): TGTGCCAGCAGTCGGACAGCCCGCTCCTACGAG. Residues: CASSRTARSYE. The entire CDR3 protein is CASSRTARSYEQYF.